Reported below is one T cell receptor (beta chain). This receptor's antigen is unknown. No per-base quality is available; no much larger clone lies one base away. The immunoSEQ Assay, a bias-controlled multiplex PCR, was used to amplify TCRbeta CDR3 regions from genomic DNA. The authors' pipeline ran thus. The number of nucleated cells in each sample was estimated by amplification of reference gene primers within the assay. Sequence reads were collapsed and filtered to measure the absolute abundance of every unique TCRbeta CDR3 rearrangement. For each sample, productive Simpson clonality was calculated by taking the square root of Simpson's diversity index across productive rearrangements. Not all clones reach the TCRdb copy of this immuneACCESS table, which keeps in-frame sequences only. Checked studies attribute under half of the gap to unresolved V genes and leave the rest unexplained. Clonal size and the V and J genes are those of that table, whereas D and trimming came from the DNA. The sample table contains under 200,000 clones; only one count was recorded for over 70% of them. The top ten clones comprise about 6.9% of the sample.

From the germline V gene, CDR1 is LGHNA and CDR2 is YNFKEQ. Between the V and J ends, shortened by 0 bases and 4 bases respectively, the junction contains 13 bases. CDR3 length: 16 amino acids, cysteine to phenylalanine. Just the 48-base CDR3 DNA is kept, in frame starting at base 1. The record originates from a study of blood T cell repertoires in COVID-19 (dated by TCRdb to the early 2020s). Regarding the research as a whole: Collaborator samples came from the United States, Italy and Spain and covered acute and convalescent phases of COVID-19. The prospective study material was composed of cDNA or gDNA derived from T cells, B-cell-depleted T cells, or PBMCs. Subjects who had been exposed to COVID-19, were actively infected with it, or had recovered from it provided the deeply sampled blood TCRbeta repertoires that made up the dataset. The repertoires were made available in a free public database intended to serve as a resource for research on the immune response to SARS-CoV-2. The samples were drawn from two sources: the first 160 participants of the ongoing ImmuneRACE study, and 1,254 subjects contributed by 6 global collaborators. Nearly every sample came with metadata listing a de-identified subject ID, COVID-19 status, age in years and sex. Where HLA class I and class II types were available, the types were taken from metadata supplied by the sample provider, not from assay-based typing.

The collaborating institutions used their own protocols to collect whole blood in K2EDTA tubes. Collaborator samples were shipped for TCRbeta analysis as frozen whole blood, isolated PBMCs, or DNA extracted from either sample type. Broad study findings and their caveats: The quantity of clinical and demographic metadata differed by source and by participant and was supplied without curation.

The chain is assembled from TRBV4-2 and TRBJ1-5; perhaps TRBD1 is the D gene, with 5 bases matching. This TCR was recovered from a man aged 60 to 75 with acute or convalescent COVID-19. Specimen: peripheral blood. The CDR3 in this case is CASSQEDTGLNQPQHF. The DNA sequence reads TGTGCCAGCAGCCAAGAGGATACGGGACTTAATCAGCCCCAGCATTTT.